Listed below are T cell receptor beta chains from one sample, sequenced in a study of cytomegalovirus exposure and HLA in healthy donors. TCRdb's table, derived via immunoSEQ multiplex PCR, lists solely in-frame clones and lacks some. The sample contains about 180,000 clones, 60% to 80% of which appear only once. Specimen: PBMCs. The receptors stem from a man aged 40-50 years in good health and CMV-seropositive. Each CDR3 is given with its conserved first and last residue. Each record gives: J gene, CDR3 length, clone size, V gene, D gene, CDR3 DNA, CDR3 protein. The D gene is left open where the match is weak. Part of the rows lack a size; the others show once, few, many or a class for expanded clones.

j_call: TRBJ2-3; cdr3_length: 15; clone_size: .; v_call: TRBV5-1; d_call: TRBD1; cdr3_nt: TGCGCCAGCAGCGGCCGGGACAGTTCCACAGATACGCAGTATTTT; cdr3_aa: CASSGRDSSTDTQYF
j_call: TRBJ2-1; cdr3_length: 15; clone_size: .; v_call: TRBV9; d_call: TRBD2; cdr3_nt: TGTGCCAGCAGCTTTCGACTAGCGGGATGGGATGAGCAGTTCTTC; cdr3_aa: CASSFRLAGWDEQFF
j_call: TRBJ2-1; cdr3_length: 15; clone_size: .; v_call: TRBV10-3; d_call: TRBD1; cdr3_nt: TGTGCCATCAGTGAGCACAGGGGGCGAAACAATGAGCAGTTCTTC; cdr3_aa: CAISEHRGRNNEQFF
j_call: TRBJ2-3; cdr3_length: 17; clone_size: .; v_call: TRBV5-1; d_call: TRBD2; cdr3_nt: TGCGCCAGCAGCTCCCCGACTAGCGGGATTGGGATAGATACGCAGTATTTT; cdr3_aa: CASSSPTSGIGIDTQYF
j_call: TRBJ2-3; cdr3_length: 12; clone_size: .; v_call: TRBV9; d_call: .; cdr3_nt: TGTGCCAGCAGCGCCATGACAGAGGCGCAGTATTTT; cdr3_aa: CASSAMTEAQYF
j_call: TRBJ1-2; cdr3_length: 17; clone_size: .; v_call: TRBV14; d_call: .; cdr3_nt: TGTGCCAGCAGCCAAGATACTATGGGTCGCAGTAACTATGGCTACACCTTC; cdr3_aa: CASSQDTMGRSNYGYTF
j_call: TRBJ1-1; cdr3_length: 12; clone_size: .; v_call: TRBV28; d_call: .; cdr3_nt: TGTGCCAGCAGTTTGGGGCAGGGAAAAGCTTTCTTT; cdr3_aa: CASSLGQGKAFF
j_call: TRBJ2-7; cdr3_length: 14; clone_size: once; v_call: TRBV7-9; d_call: TRBD2; cdr3_nt: TGTGCCAGCAGCTTGACTAGCTTGGACTACGAGCAGTACTTC; cdr3_aa: CASSLTSLDYEQYF
j_call: TRBJ1-2; cdr3_length: 14; clone_size: .; v_call: TRBV28; d_call: .; cdr3_nt: TGTGCCAGCAGTTTAGCGGGGAATAACTATGGCTACACCTTC; cdr3_aa: CASSLAGNNYGYTF
j_call: TRBJ1-2; cdr3_length: 15; clone_size: .; v_call: TRBV7-9; d_call: .; cdr3_nt: TGTGCCAGCAGCTCCACCGGGGGGGGAAACTATGGCTACACCTTC; cdr3_aa: CASSSTGGGNYGYTF
j_call: TRBJ1-2; cdr3_length: 16; clone_size: .; v_call: TRBV11-2; d_call: TRBD1; cdr3_nt: TGTGCCAGCAGCTTGGTGCGGACAGGGGATATCTATGGCTACACCTTC; cdr3_aa: CASSLVRTGDIYGYTF
j_call: TRBJ2-3; cdr3_length: 13; clone_size: .; v_call: TRBV19; d_call: TRBD1; cdr3_nt: TGTGCCAGTAGTGCGGAAGGGACAGTGCCCCCGTATTTT; cdr3_aa: CASSAEGTVPPYF
j_call: TRBJ2-7; cdr3_length: 15; clone_size: .; v_call: TRBV29-1; d_call: .; cdr3_nt: TGCAGCGTTGAAGATCTTCAAGGGAGCTCCTACGAGCAGTACTTC; cdr3_aa: CSVEDLQGSSYEQYF
j_call: TRBJ1-2; cdr3_length: 13; clone_size: .; v_call: TRBV10-1; d_call: .; cdr3_nt: TGCGCCAGCAGTGAGAGACCTGCGGGAGGCTACACCTTC; cdr3_aa: CASSERPAGGYTF
j_call: TRBJ2-1; cdr3_length: 13; clone_size: once; v_call: TRBV6-4; d_call: .; cdr3_nt: TGTGCCAGCAGTGACGGGGCAGGCAATGAGCAGTTCTTC; cdr3_aa: CASSDGAGNEQFF
j_call: TRBJ2-7; cdr3_length: 10; clone_size: .; v_call: TRBV12-5; d_call: .; cdr3_nt: TGTGCTAGTGCCTTGTACGAGCAGTACTTC; cdr3_aa: CASALYEQYF
j_call: TRBJ2-7; cdr3_length: 12; clone_size: .; v_call: TRBV14; d_call: .; cdr3_nt: TGTGCCAGCAGCCAAACCGGGTACGAGCAGTACTTC; cdr3_aa: CASSQTGYEQYF
j_call: TRBJ1-1; cdr3_length: 17; clone_size: .; v_call: TRBV13; d_call: .; cdr3_nt: TGTGCCAGCAGCTTAGGTCGGGGGGAAATTTTGATGACTGAAGCTTTCTTT; cdr3_aa: CASSLGRGEILMTEAFF
j_call: TRBJ1-3; cdr3_length: 15; clone_size: .; v_call: TRBV29-1; d_call: .; cdr3_nt: TGCAGCGTTGTTTGGGGGGACTTCTCTGGAAACACCATATATTTT; cdr3_aa: CSVVWGDFSGNTIYF
j_call: TRBJ2-1; cdr3_length: 15; clone_size: .; v_call: TRBV9; d_call: TRBD2; cdr3_nt: TGTGCCAGCAGCGCGGCGGGAGGGCTGTACAATGAGCAGTTCTTC; cdr3_aa: CASSAAGGLYNEQFF
j_call: TRBJ2-7; cdr3_length: 15; clone_size: .; v_call: TRBV7-9; d_call: TRBD2; cdr3_nt: TGTGCCAGCAGCTTACTAGCGGGTGGGGCCTACGAGCAGCACTTC; cdr3_aa: CASSLLAGGAYEQHF
j_call: TRBJ1-6; cdr3_length: 14; clone_size: .; v_call: TRBV6-5; d_call: .; cdr3_nt: TGTGCCAGCAGTTACTCTCGGCGGAATTCACCCCTCCACTTT; cdr3_aa: CASSYSRRNSPLHF
j_call: TRBJ1-6; cdr3_length: 15; clone_size: .; v_call: TRBV7-2; d_call: .; cdr3_nt: TGTGCCAGCAGCCCCAGGGACACCCGTGTTCGGCCCCTCCACTTT; cdr3_aa: CASSPRDTRVRPLHF
j_call: TRBJ2-2; cdr3_length: 16; clone_size: once; v_call: TRBV5-1; d_call: TRBD1; cdr3_nt: TGCGCCAGCAGCAACGGACAGGGGGTGAGCACCGGGGAGCTGTTTTTT; cdr3_aa: CASSNGQGVSTGELFF
j_call: TRBJ1-1; cdr3_length: 13; clone_size: .; v_call: TRBV11-2; d_call: .; cdr3_nt: TGTGCCAGCAGCACACAATGGAACACTGAAGCTTTCTTT; cdr3_aa: CASSTQWNTEAFF
j_call: TRBJ2-1; cdr3_length: 15; clone_size: .; v_call: TRBV7-9; d_call: TRBD2; cdr3_nt: TGTGCCAGCAGCCGTTACAGCGGGGAAGGCCAAGAGCAGTTCTTC; cdr3_aa: CASSRYSGEGQEQFF
j_call: TRBJ2-1; cdr3_length: 17; clone_size: .; v_call: TRBV5-6; d_call: TRBD2; cdr3_nt: TGTGCCAGCAGCTTGGGGCTAGCGGGAGTTTTTAAGAATGAGCAGTTCTTC; cdr3_aa: CASSLGLAGVFKNEQFF
j_call: TRBJ2-7; cdr3_length: 16; clone_size: few; v_call: TRBV19; d_call: .; cdr3_nt: TGTGCCAGTAGTATGTTGGGGGCGGGCAGCACCTACGAGCAGTACTTC; cdr3_aa: CASSMLGAGSTYEQYF
j_call: TRBJ2-3; cdr3_length: 13; clone_size: once; v_call: TRBV5-1; d_call: .; cdr3_nt: TGCGCCAGCAGCTTGGGAGGGTCAGATACGCAGTATTTT; cdr3_aa: CASSLGGSDTQYF
j_call: TRBJ1-2; cdr3_length: 12; clone_size: .; v_call: TRBV6-5; d_call: .; cdr3_nt: TGTGCCAGCAGTACAGGGTATCATGGCTACACCTTC; cdr3_aa: CASSTGYHGYTF
j_call: TRBJ1-5; cdr3_length: 13; clone_size: .; v_call: TRBV11-2; d_call: .; cdr3_nt: TGTGCCAGCAGCTTTACAGTTAATCAGCCCCAGCATTTT; cdr3_aa: CASSFTVNQPQHF
j_call: TRBJ2-3; cdr3_length: 16; clone_size: .; v_call: TRBV10-3; d_call: TRBD1; cdr3_nt: TGTGCCATCAACGGACAGGGACCTCCCGTGACAGATACGCAGTATTTT; cdr3_aa: CAINGQGPPVTDTQYF
j_call: TRBJ2-3; cdr3_length: 14; clone_size: .; v_call: TRBV2; d_call: .; cdr3_nt: TGTGCCAGCAGTGAAGGGTCCAGAACAGATACGCAGTATTTT; cdr3_aa: CASSEGSRTDTQYF
j_call: TRBJ2-7; cdr3_length: 11; clone_size: .; v_call: TRBV29-1; d_call: .; cdr3_nt: TGCAGCGTTGCCCGCGGGCCCGAGCAGTACTTC; cdr3_aa: CSVARGPEQYF
j_call: TRBJ1-3; cdr3_length: 15; clone_size: medium-sized; v_call: TRBV2; d_call: TRBD1; cdr3_nt: TGTGCCAGCAGTATTAGGACAGGGCATGGAAACACCATATATTTT; cdr3_aa: CASSIRTGHGNTIYF
j_call: TRBJ2-2; cdr3_length: 15; clone_size: .; v_call: TRBV23-1; d_call: TRBD2; cdr3_nt: TGCGCCAGCAGTCAACCCTTAGCGGGAGCCGGGGAGCTGTTTTTT; cdr3_aa: CASSQPLAGAGELFF
j_call: TRBJ2-1; cdr3_length: 16; clone_size: .; v_call: TRBV19; d_call: TRBD2; cdr3_nt: TGTGCCAGTAGCGTTCGTATACTAGCGGGTTACAATGAGCAGTTCTTC; cdr3_aa: CASSVRILAGYNEQFF
j_call: TRBJ2-1; cdr3_length: 16; clone_size: .; v_call: TRBV9; d_call: TRBD2; cdr3_nt: TGTGCCAGCAGCGTAGACCCTAGCGGGCGACTCAATGAGCAGTTCTTC; cdr3_aa: CASSVDPSGRLNEQFF
j_call: TRBJ1-1; cdr3_length: 14; clone_size: .; v_call: TRBV5-1; d_call: .; cdr3_nt: TGCGCCAGCAGCTTTCCACAGGGCGGCACTGAAGCTTTCTTT; cdr3_aa: CASSFPQGGTEAFF
j_call: TRBJ2-7; cdr3_length: 15; clone_size: .; v_call: TRBV6-6; d_call: TRBD1; cdr3_nt: TGTGCCAGCAGTTACTTATACAGGGGAACCTACGAGCAGTACTTC; cdr3_aa: CASSYLYRGTYEQYF
j_call: TRBJ2-5; cdr3_length: 15; clone_size: .; v_call: TRBV14; d_call: TRBD2; cdr3_nt: TGTGCCAGCAGCCCTCGGCGCGGGGGACAAGAGACCCAGTACTTC; cdr3_aa: CASSPRRGGQETQYF
j_call: TRBJ2-3; cdr3_length: 11; clone_size: .; v_call: TRBV29-1; d_call: .; cdr3_nt: TGCAGCGAGCGAGCGACAGATACGCAGTATTTT; cdr3_aa: CSERATDTQYF
j_call: TRBJ2-3; cdr3_length: 13; clone_size: .; v_call: TRBV10-3; d_call: TRBD1; cdr3_nt: TGTGCCAACTCGGGACAGGGTACAGATACGCAGTATTTT; cdr3_aa: CANSGQGTDTQYF
j_call: TRBJ2-7; cdr3_length: 14; clone_size: .; v_call: TRBV5-4; d_call: .; cdr3_nt: TGTGCCAGCAGCTTCTCCAGGGGGGCCTACGAGCAGTACTTC; cdr3_aa: CASSFSRGAYEQYF
j_call: TRBJ1-1; cdr3_length: 17; clone_size: .; v_call: TRBV7-9; d_call: TRBD1; cdr3_nt: TGTGCCAGCAGCCAAAGAAGCGGGTATCAGGGGGGTTCTGAAGCTTTCTTT; cdr3_aa: CASSQRSGYQGGSEAFF
j_call: TRBJ2-1; cdr3_length: 13; clone_size: .; v_call: TRBV5-1; d_call: .; cdr3_nt: TGCGCCAGCAGCTTGGGGGGCCGTAATGAGCAGTTCTTC; cdr3_aa: CASSLGGRNEQFF